The T cell receptor (beta chain) described here comes from a study of response to subunit inactivated influenza vaccine. This clonotype has just a few counts. The CDR3 is made up of 13 amino acids. The germline CDR1 and CDR2 sequences are SQVTM and ANQGSEA. V was shortened by 4 bases and J by 5 bases, with 12 bases between the two germline ends. TCRdb re-called the RT-PCR reads through MiXCR, storing one row per CDR3 protein. The sample consists of hundreds of thousands of distinct CDR3 sequences, around 16% of them appearing once. The genes are TRBV29-1 and TRBJ2-1, with D possibly being TRBD2 (7 bases). The source material was PBMCs from blood, sampled about 13 days after vaccination. This clonotype originated in a man in his fifties or sixties who received an inactivated influenza vaccine. CDR3 in amino acids: CSVGGGWDNEQFF. In DNA, the CDR3 is TGCAGCGTTGGGGGGGGCTGGGACAATGAGCAGTTCTTC.